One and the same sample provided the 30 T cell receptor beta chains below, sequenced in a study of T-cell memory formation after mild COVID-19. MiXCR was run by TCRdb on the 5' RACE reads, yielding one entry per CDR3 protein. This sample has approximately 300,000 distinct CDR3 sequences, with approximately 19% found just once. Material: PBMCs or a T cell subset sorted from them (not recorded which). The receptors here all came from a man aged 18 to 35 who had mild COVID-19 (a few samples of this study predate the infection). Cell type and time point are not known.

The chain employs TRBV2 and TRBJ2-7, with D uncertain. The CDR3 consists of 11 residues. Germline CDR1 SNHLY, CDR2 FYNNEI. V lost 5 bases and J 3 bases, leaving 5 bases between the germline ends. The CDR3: CASSNSYEQYV. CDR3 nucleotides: TGTGCCAGCAGTAATAGCTACGAGCAGTACGTC.

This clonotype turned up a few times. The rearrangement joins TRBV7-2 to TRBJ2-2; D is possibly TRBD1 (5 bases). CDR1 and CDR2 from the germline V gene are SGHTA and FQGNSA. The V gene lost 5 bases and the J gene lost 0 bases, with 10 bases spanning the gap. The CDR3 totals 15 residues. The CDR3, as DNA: TGTGCCAGCAGCCGTGACAGAACGAACACCGGGGAGCTGTTTTTT. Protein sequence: CASSRDRTNTGELFF.

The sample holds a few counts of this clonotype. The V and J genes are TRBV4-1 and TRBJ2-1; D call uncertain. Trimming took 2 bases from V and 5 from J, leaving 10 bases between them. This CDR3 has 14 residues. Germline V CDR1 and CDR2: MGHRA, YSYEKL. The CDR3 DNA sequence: TGCGCCAGCAGCCAATTCCGACCAGACAATGAGCAGTTCTTC. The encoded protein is CASSQFRPDNEQFF.

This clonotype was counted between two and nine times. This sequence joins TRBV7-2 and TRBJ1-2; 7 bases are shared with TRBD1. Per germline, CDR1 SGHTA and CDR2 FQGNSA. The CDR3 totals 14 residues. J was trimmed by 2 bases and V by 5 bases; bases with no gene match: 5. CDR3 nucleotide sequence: TGTGCCAGCAGCCCCCAGACAGGGAACTATGGCTACACCTTC. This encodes CASSPQTGNYGYTF.

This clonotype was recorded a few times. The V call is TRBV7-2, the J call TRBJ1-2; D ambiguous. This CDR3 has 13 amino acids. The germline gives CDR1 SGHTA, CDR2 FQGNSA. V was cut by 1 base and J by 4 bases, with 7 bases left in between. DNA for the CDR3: TGTGCCAGCAGCTTAGGGGCTACCTATGGCTACACCTTC. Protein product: CASSLGATYGYTF.

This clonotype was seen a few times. DNA for the CDR3: TGTGCCAGCAGCCCGGTTCTACAAGAGACCCAGTACTTC. Translating gives CASSPVLQETQYF. The V gene is TRBV7-8, the J gene TRBJ2-5, with D unclear. Germline V lookup: CDR1 SGHVS, CDR2 FQNEAQ. This CDR3 is 13 amino acids long. Trimming shortened V by 5 bases and J by 2 bases, and 9 bases separated the two germline ends.

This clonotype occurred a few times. The CDR3 region is CASSLLLVSGRQETQYF. CDR3 DNA sequence: TGTGCCAGCAGCCTCCTTCTGGTCTCGGGACGCCAAGAGACCCAGTACTTC. The chain links TRBV3-1 to TRBJ2-5, with D possibly called TRBD1 or TRBD2 (5 bases each). With 4 bases removed from V and 1 base from J, the gap between germline ends came to 19 bases. CDR3 size: 17 residues. Germline values: CDR1 LGHDT, CDR2 YNNKEL (reference sequence).

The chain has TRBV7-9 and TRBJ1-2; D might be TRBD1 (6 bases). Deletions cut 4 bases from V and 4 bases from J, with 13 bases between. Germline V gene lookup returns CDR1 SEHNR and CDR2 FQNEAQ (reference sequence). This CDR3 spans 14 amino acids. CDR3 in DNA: TGTGCCAGCAGCTCGAGACAGGAATTCTATGGCTACACCTTC. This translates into CASSSRQEFYGYTF.

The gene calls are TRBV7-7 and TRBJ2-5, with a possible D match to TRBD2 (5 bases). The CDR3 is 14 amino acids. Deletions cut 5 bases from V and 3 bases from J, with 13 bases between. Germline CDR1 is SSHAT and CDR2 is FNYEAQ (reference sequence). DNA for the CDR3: TGTGCCAGCAGCCCCCTCATCGGGGAAGAGACCCAGTACTTC. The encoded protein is CASSPLIGEETQYF.

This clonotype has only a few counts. The DNA of the CDR3 is TGTGCCATCAGTCCGGCGGGAAGCAATCAGCCCCAGCATTTT. It is translated as CAISPAGSNQPQHF. The chain is built from TRBV10-3 and TRBJ1-5; D remains ambiguous. This CDR3 is built from 14 residues. Trimming took 5 bases from V and 1 from J, leaving 9 bases between them. Per the germline V gene, CDR1 is ENHRY and CDR2 is SYGVKD.

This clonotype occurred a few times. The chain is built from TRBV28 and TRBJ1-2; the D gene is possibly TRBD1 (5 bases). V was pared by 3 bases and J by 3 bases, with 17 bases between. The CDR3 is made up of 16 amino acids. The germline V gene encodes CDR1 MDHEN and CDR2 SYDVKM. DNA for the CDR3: TGTGCCAGCAGTTTTCTTACAGGCGGCCCAGACTATGGCTACACCTTC. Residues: CASSFLTGGPDYGYTF.

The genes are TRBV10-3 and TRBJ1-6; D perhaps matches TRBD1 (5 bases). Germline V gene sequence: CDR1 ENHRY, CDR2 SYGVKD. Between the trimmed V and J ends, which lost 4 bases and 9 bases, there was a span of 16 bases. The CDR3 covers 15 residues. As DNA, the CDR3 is TGTGCCATCAGTGCCCAGGGCAGTTTGGGTTCACCCCTCCACTTT. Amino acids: CAISAQGSLGSPLHF.

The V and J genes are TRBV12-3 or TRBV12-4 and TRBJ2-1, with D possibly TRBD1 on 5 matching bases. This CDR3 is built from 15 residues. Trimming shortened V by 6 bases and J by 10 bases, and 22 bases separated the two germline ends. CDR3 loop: CASSFGQGNSREQFF. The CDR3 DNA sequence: TGTGCCAGCAGCTTCGGGCAGGGCAATTCGAGGGAGCAGTTCTTC.

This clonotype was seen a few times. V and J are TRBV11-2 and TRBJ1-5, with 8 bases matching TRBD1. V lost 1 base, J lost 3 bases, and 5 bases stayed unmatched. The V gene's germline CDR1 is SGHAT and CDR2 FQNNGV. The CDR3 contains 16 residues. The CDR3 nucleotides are TGTGCCAGCAGCTTAGGAGGGACAGGCTTCAATCAGCCCCAGCATTTT. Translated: CASSLGGTGFNQPQHF.

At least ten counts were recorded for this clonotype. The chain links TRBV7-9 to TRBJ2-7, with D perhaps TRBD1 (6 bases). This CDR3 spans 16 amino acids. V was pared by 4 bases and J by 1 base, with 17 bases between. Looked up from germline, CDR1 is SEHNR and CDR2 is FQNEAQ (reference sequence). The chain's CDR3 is CASSSSPGHLSYEQYF. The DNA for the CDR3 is TGTGCCAGCAGCTCTTCCCCGGGACACCTATCCTACGAGCAGTACTTC.

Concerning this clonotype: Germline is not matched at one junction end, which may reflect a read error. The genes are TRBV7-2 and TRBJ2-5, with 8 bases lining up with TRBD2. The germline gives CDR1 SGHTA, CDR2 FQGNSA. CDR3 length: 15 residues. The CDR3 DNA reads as TGTGCCAGCAGCTTACTCAGCGGGGGAAGAGAGGCCCAGTACTTC. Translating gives CASSLLSGGREAQYF.

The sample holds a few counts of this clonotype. The DNA for the CDR3 is TGCAGTGCTCCCCCCGGGACTAGCGCGATCGGTGAGCAGTTCTTC. Protein: CSAPPGTSAIGEQFF. The V call is TRBV20-1, the J call TRBJ2-1, with 10 bases aligning to TRBD2. The V segment lost 5 bases and the J segment 9 bases; nucleotides outside the gene matches: 13. Germline V gene data show CDR1 as DFQATT and CDR2 as SNEGSKA (reference sequence). This CDR3 is 15 amino acids long.

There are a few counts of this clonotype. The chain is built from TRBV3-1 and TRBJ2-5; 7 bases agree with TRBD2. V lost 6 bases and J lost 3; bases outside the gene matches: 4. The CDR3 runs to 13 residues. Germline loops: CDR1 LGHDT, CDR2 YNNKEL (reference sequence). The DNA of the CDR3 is TGTGCCAGCAGTTCAAGCGGGGAAGAGACCCAGTACTTC. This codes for CASSSSGEETQYF.

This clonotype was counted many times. The CDR3 sequence is CASKSSGGTYNEQFF. The CDR3 nucleotides are TGTGCCAGCAAATCTAGCGGGGGGACCTACAATGAGCAGTTCTTC. This rearrangement joins TRBV6-5 to TRBJ2-1; 11 nucleotides agree with TRBD2. V lost 7 bases, J lost 2 bases, and 4 bases stayed unmatched. The CDR3 is made up of 15 amino acids. The V gene's germline CDR1 is MNHEY and CDR2 SVGAGI.

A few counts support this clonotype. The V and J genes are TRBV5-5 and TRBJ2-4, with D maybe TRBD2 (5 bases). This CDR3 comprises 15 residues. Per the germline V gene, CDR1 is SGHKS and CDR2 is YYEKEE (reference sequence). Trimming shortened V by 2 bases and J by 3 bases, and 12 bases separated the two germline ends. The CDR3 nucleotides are TGTGCCAGCAGCTTTCGGGGAATAGACAAAAACATTCAGTACTTC. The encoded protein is CASSFRGIDKNIQYF.

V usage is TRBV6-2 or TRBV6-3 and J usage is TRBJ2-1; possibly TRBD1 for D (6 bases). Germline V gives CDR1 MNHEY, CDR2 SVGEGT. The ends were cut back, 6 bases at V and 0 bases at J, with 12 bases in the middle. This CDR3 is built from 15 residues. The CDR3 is CASSNRANSYNEQFF. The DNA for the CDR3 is TGTGCCAGCAGCAACAGGGCCAACTCCTACAATGAGCAGTTCTTC.

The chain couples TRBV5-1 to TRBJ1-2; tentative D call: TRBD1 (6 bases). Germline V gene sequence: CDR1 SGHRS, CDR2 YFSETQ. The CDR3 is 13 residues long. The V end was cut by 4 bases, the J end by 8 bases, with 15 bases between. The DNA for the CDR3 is TGCGCCAGCAGCGGGGGGGGACAAATCGGCTACACCTTC. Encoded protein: CASSGGGQIGYTF.

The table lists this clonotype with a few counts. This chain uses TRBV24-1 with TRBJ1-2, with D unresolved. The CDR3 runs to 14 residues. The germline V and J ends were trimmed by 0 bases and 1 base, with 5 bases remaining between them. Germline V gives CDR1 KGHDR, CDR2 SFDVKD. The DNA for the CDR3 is TGTGCCACCAGTGATTTGGAGAGTAACTATGGCTACACCTTC. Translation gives CATSDLESNYGYTF.

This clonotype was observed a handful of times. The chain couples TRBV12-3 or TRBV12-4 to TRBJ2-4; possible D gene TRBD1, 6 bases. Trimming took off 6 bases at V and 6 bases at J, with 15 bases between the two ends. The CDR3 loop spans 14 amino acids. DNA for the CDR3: TGTGCCAGCAGGGAGAGGGGGACGGGAAACATTCAGTACTTC. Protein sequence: CASRERGTGNIQYF.

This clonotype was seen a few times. The CDR3 loop is CASSQDRNTGSYGYTF. CDR3 DNA: TGCGCCAGCAGCCAAGATCGGAACACTGGCTCCTATGGCTACACCTTC. The rearrangement uses TRBV4-3 and TRBJ1-2; D is uncertain. This CDR3 contains 16 residues. V lost 0 bases, J lost 4 bases, and 15 bases lay in between. Germline V CDR1 and CDR2: LGHNA, YSLEER.

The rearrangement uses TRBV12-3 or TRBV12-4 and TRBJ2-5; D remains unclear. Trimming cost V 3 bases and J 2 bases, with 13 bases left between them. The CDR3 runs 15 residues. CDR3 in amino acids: CASSLMAQSQETQYF. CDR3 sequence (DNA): TGTGCCAGCAGTTTGATGGCGCAGTCACAAGAGACCCAGTACTTC.

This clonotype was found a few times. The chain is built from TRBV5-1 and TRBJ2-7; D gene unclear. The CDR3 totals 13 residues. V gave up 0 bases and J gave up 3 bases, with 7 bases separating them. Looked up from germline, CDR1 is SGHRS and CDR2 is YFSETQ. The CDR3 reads CASSLGMGYEQYF. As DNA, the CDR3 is TGCGCCAGCAGCTTGGGCATGGGCTACGAGCAGTACTTC.

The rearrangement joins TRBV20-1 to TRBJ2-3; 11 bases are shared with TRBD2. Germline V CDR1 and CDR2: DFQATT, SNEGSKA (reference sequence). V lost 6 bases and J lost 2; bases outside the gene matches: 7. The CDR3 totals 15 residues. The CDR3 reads CSASGTSGTTDTQYF. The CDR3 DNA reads TGCAGTGCGAGCGGGACTAGCGGAACCACAGATACGCAGTATTTT.

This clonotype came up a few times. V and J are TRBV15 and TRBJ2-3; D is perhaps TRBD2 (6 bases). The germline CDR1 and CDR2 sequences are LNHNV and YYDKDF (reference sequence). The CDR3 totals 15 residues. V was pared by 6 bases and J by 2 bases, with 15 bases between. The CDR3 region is CATSLSGVYTDTQYF. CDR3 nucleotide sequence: TGTGCCACCAGTCTCTCGGGGGTGTACACAGATACGCAGTATTTT. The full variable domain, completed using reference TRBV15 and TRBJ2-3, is DAMVIQNPRYQVTQFGKPVTLSCSQTLNHNVMYWYQQKSSQAPKLLFHYYDKDFNNEADTPDNFQSRRPNTSFCFLDIRSPGLGDTAMYLCATSLSGVYTDTQYFGPGTRLTVL.

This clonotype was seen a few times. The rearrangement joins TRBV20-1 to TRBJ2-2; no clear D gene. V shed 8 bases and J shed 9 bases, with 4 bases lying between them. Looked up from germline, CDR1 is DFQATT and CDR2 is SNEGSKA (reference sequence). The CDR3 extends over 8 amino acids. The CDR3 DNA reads TGCAGTCCCTGGGAGCTGTTTTTT. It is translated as CSPWELFF.